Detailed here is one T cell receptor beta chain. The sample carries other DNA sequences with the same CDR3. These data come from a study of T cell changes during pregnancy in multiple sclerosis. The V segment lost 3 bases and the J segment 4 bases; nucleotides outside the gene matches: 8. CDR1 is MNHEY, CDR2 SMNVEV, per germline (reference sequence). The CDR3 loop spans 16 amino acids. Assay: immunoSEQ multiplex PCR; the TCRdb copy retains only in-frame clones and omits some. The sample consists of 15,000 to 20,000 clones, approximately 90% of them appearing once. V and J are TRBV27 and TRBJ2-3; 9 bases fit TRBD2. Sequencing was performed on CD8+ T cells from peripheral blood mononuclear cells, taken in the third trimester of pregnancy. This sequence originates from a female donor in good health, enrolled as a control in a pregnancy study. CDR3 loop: CASSFPGSGGSDTQYF. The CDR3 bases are TGTGCCAGCAGTTTCCCGGGAAGCGGGGGGTCAGATACGCAGTATTTT.